Given below is one T cell receptor beta chain in context. Its antigen remains unidentified. The data were taken from a study of shared clonotypes between healthy human individuals. The overall study: Each donor contributed plates that comprised three CD4 naive, three CD4 memory, two CD8 naive and one CD8 memory.

The V and J ends lost 3 bases and 8 bases, in that order; junction bases with no gene match: 8. The CDR3 spans 15 residues. The germline CDR1 and CDR2 sequences are SEHNR and FQNEAQ (reference sequence). Only CD45RO-negative cells positively selected for CCR7 counted as naive CD8 cells, so terminally differentiated effector memory CD45RA+ cells were excluded. TCRdb's table, derived via immunoSEQ multiplex PCR, lists solely in-frame clones and lacks some. The table has roughly 2 million clones, about 95% seen once. Whole-study results and caveats: When compared with the clonotypes that were shared by all four sorted-subset donors, the non-shared clonotypes turned out to have lower generation probabilities. The rarefaction results pointed to incomplete sorted-subset sequencing despite large depth. Clonotype sharing among donors, it was expected, would be affected by sequencing depth.

The V call is TRBV7-9, the J call TRBJ1-4; 8 bases match TRBD1. The clonotype was recovered from a man aged 18 to 29 in good health. The source material was naive CD8+ T cells sorted from blood. CDR3 coding DNA: TGTGCCAGCAGCTTCGCCGGGACAGGTACCGAAAAACTGTTTTTT. Its protein product is CASSFAGTGTEKLFF.